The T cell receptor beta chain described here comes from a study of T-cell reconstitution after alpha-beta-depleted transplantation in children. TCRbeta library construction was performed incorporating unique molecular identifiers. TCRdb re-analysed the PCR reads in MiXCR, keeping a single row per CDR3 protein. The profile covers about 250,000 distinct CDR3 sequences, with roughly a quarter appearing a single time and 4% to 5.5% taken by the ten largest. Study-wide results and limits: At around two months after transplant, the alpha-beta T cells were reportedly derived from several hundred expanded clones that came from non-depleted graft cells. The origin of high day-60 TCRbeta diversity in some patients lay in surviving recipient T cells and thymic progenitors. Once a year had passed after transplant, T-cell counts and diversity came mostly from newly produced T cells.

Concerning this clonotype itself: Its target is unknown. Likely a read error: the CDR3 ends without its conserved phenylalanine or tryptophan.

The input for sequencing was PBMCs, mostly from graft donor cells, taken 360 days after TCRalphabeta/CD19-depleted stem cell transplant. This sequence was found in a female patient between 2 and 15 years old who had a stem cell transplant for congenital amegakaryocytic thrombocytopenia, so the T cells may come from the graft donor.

The CDR3 sequence: CASSQDRAGKNIQYL. CDR3 DNA sequence: TGTGCCAGCAGTCAGGACAGGGCTGGCAAAAACATTCAGTACTTA. The rearrangement links TRBV28 to TRBJ2-4, with 8 bases identical to TRBD1. CDR1 MDHEN and CDR2 SYDVKM come from the germline V gene. The V segment lost 5 bases and the J segment 3 bases; nucleotides outside the gene matches: 6. CDR3 length: 15 amino acids.